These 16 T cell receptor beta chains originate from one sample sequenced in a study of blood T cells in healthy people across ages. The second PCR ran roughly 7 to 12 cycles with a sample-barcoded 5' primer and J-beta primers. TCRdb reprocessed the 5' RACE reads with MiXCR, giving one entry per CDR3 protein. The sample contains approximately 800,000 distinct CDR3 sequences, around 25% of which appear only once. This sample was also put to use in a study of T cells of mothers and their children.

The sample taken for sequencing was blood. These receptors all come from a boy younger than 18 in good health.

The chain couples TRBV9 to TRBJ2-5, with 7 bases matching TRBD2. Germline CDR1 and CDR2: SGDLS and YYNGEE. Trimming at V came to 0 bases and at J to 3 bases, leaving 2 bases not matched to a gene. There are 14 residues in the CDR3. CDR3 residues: CASSVALAEETQYF. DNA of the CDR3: TGTGCCAGCAGCGTAGCGCTAGCGGAAGAGACCCAGTACTTC.

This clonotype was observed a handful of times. CDR3 coding DNA: TGTGCCAGCAGCGACAGGGGAGCGGAAAACACTGAAGCTTTCTTT. This translates into CASSDRGAENTEAFF. The chain carries TRBV7-9 and TRBJ1-1; TRBD1 matches 8 bases. The CDR3 contains 15 residues. The germline V gene has CDR1 SEHNR and CDR2 FQNEAQ (reference sequence). The junction had 7 bases not matched to a gene; V was cut back by 5 bases and J by 2 bases.

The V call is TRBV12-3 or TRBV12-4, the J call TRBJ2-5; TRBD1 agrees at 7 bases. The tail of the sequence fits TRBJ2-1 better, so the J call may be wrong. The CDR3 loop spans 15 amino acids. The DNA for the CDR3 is TGTGCCAGCAATTCGGACAGGCCGGGAAGAAATGAGCAGTTCTTC. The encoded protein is CASNSDRPGRNEQFF.

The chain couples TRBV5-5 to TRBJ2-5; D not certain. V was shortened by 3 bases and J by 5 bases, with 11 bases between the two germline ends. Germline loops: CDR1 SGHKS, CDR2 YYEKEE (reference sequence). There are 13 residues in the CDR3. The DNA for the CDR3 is TGTGCCAGCAGCTGGAAGGATTCGGAGACCCAGTACTTC. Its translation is CASSWKDSETQYF.

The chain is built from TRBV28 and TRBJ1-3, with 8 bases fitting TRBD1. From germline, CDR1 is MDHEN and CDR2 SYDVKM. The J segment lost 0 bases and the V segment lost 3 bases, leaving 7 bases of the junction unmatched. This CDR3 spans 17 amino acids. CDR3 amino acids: CASSLQGAVFSGNTIYF. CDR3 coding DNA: TGTGCCAGCAGTTTGCAGGGGGCCGTTTTCTCTGGAAACACCATATATTTT. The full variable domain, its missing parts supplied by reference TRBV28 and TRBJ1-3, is DVKVTQSSRYLVKRTGEKVFLECVQDMDHENMFWYRQDPGLGLRLIYFSYDVKMKEKGDIPEGYSVSREKKERFSLILESASTNQTSMYLCASSLQGAVFSGNTIYFGEGSWLTVV.

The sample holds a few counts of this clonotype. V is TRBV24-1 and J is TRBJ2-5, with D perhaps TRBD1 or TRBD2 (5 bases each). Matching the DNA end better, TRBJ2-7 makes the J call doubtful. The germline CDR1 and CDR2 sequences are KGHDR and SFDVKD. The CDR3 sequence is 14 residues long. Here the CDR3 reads CATSDPSGGYEQYF. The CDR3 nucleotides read TGTGCCACCAGTGACCCCAGTGGGGGCTACGAGCAGTACTTC.

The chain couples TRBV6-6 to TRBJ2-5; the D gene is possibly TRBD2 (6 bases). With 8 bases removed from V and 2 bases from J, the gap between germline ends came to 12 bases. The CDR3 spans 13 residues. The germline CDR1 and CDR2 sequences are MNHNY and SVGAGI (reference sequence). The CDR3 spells CASRETFQETQYF. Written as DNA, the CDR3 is TGTGCCAGCCGGGAGACCTTTCAAGAGACCCAGTACTTC.

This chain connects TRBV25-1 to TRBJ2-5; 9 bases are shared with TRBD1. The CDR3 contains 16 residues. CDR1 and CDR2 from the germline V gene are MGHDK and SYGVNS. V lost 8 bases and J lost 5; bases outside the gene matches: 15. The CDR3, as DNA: TGTGCCAGCTCGGGGACAGGGTTAGGTAGGCAGGAGACCCAGTACTTC. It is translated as CASSGTGLGRQETQYF. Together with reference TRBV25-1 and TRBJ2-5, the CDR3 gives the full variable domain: EADIYQTPRYLVIGTGKKITLECSQTMGHDKMYWYQQDPGMELHLIHYSYGVNSTEKGDLSSESTVSRIRTEHFPLTLESARPSHTSQYLCASSGTGLGRQETQYFGPGTRLLVL.

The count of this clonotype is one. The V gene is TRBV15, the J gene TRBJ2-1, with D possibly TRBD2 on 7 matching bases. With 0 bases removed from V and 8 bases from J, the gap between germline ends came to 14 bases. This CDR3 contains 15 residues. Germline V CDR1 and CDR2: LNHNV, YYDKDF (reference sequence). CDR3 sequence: CATSREGGGPYEQFF. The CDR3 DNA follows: TGTGCCACCAGCAGAGAAGGGGGGGGGCCCTATGAGCAGTTCTTC. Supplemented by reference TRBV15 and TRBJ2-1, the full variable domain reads DAMVIQNPRYQVTQFGKPVTLSCSQTLNHNVMYWYQQKSSQAPKLLFHYYDKDFNNEADTPDNFQSRRPNTSFCFLDIRSPGLGDTAMYLCATSREGGGPYEQFFGPGTRLTVL.

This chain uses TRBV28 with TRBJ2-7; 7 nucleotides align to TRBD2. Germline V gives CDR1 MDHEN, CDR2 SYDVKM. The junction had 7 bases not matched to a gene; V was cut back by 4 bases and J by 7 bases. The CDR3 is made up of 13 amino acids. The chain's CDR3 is CASSWGGSGEQYF. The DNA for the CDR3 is TGTGCCAGCAGTTGGGGGGGATCGGGTGAGCAGTACTTC.

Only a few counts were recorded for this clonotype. Here the CDR3 reads CASSLAQGAKNIQYF. CDR3 DNA sequence: TGTGCCAGCAGCTTAGCCCAGGGGGCCAAAAACATTCAGTACTTC. V is TRBV7-9 and J is TRBJ2-4, with D tentatively TRBD1 (6 bases). There are 15 residues in the CDR3. Germline-derived CDR1 and CDR2 are SEHNR and FQNEAQ (reference sequence). The V end was cut by 0 bases, the J end by 1 base, with 7 bases between. The variable domain in full, with the rest retrieved from reference TRBV7-9 and TRBJ2-4, is DTGVSQNPRHKITKRGQNVTFRCDPISEHNRLYWYRQTLGQGPEFLTYFQNEAQLEKSRLLSDRFSAERPKGSFSTLEIQRTEQGDSAMYLCASSLAQGAKNIQYFGAGTRLSVL.

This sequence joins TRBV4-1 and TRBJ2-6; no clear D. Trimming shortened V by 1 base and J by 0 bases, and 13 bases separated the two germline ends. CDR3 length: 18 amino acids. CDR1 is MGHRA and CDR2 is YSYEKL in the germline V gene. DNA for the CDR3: TGCGCCAGCAGCCAAGCTGGCCGCGGAAACTCTGGGGCCAACGTCCTGACTTTC. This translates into CASSQAGRGNSGANVLTF.

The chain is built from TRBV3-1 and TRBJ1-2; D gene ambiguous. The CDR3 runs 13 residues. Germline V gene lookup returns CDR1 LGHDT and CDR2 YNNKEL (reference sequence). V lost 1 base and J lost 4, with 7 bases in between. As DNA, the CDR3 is TGTGCCAGCAGCCAAGGCTCGTCCTATGGCTACACCTTC. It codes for CASSQGSSYGYTF.

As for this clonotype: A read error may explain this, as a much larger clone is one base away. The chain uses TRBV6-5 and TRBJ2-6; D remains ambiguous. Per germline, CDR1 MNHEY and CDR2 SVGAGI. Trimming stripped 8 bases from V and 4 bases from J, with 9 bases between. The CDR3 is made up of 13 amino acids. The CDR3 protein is CASGPPGANVLTF. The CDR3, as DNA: TGTGCCAGCGGCCCACCCGGGGCCAACGTCCTGACTTTC.

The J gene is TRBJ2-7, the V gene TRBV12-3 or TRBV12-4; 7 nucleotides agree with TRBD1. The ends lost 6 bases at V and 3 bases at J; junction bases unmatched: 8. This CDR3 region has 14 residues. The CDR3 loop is CASRQQGTIYEQYF. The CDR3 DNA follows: TGTGCCAGCAGACAACAGGGGACCATCTACGAGCAGTACTTC.

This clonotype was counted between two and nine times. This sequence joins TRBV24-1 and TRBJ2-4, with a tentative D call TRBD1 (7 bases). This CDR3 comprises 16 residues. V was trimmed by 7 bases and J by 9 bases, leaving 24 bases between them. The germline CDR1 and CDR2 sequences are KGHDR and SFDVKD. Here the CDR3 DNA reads TGTGCCACCAGGATGAGGGACACAGGGGACTTGAGCATTCAGTACTTC. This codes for CATRMRDTGDLSIQYF.